The 6 T cell receptor beta chains below all came from one sample that was sequenced in a study of cytomegalovirus exposure and HLA in healthy donors. Primers included in the PCR were 60 Vbeta and 13 Jbeta primers. Libraries were prepared by immunoSEQ multiplex PCR; TCRdb keeps only in-frame clonotypes and omits some of them. The sample carries fewer than 200,000 clones, around 83% recorded once. The sequenced sample was PBMCs. These receptor sequences come from a man between 25 and 39 years old in good health and CMV-seropositive.

The V gene is TRBV19, the J gene TRBJ2-3; D remains ambiguous. Germline V gives CDR1 LNHDA, CDR2 SQIVND (reference sequence). Trimming cost V 2 bases and J 2 bases, with 8 bases left between them. The CDR3 runs 14 residues. CDR3 in DNA: TGTGCCAGTAGTATAAGAGTACCCACAGATACGCAGTATTTT. It codes for CASSIRVPTDTQYF. Drawing the rest from reference TRBV19 and TRBJ2-3, the complete variable domain is DGGITQSPKYLFRKEGQNVTLSCEQNLNHDAMYWYRQDPGQGLRLIYYSQIVNDFQKGDIAEGYSVSREKKESFPLTVTSAQKNPTAFYLCASSIRVPTDTQYFGPGTRLTVL.

The chain carries TRBV18 and TRBJ2-2, with 7 bases fitting TRBD2. This CDR3 has 16 residues. Germline V gene lookup returns CDR1 KGHSH and CDR2 LQKENI. Trimming took 5 bases from V and 1 from J; bases not matched to a gene: 7. The CDR3 DNA is TGTGCCAGCTCAGCAGCGGGACGGCAGAACACCGGGGAGCTGTTTTTT. The encoded protein is CASSAAGRQNTGELFF.

This clone is a singleton in its sample. The rearrangement joins TRBV27 to TRBJ2-7; TRBD1 agrees at 9 bases. This CDR3 is 16 amino acids long. From germline, CDR1 is MNHEY and CDR2 SMNVEV (reference sequence). The V segment lost 5 bases and the J segment 4 bases; nucleotides outside the gene matches: 12. This CDR3 reads CASSQALGTGLYEQYF. The CDR3, as DNA: TGTGCCAGCAGTCAAGCTCTCGGGACAGGGTTATACGAGCAGTACTTC.

The chain links TRBV4-2 to TRBJ1-2; D remains ambiguous. The CDR3 runs to 16 residues. Per germline, CDR1 LGHNA and CDR2 YNFKEQ. Trimming stripped 4 bases from V and 8 bases from J, with 23 bases between. The CDR3 nucleotides are TGTGCCAGCAGCCCAGCTCTAGGGTTGGAAGGCGGGGGCTACACCTTC. The encoded protein is CASSPALGLEGGGYTF.

This clone has a handful of counts. This chain connects TRBV7-6 to TRBJ1-2; TRBD1 is a possible D gene (6 bases). The CDR3 covers 14 residues. Germline V gene sequence: CDR1 SGHVS, CDR2 FNYEAQ. V shed 0 bases and J shed 7 bases, with 12 bases lying between them. The DNA for the CDR3 is TGTGCCAGCAGCTTAGCGTTGGGGGCGGGTGGCTACACCTTC. Translating it yields CASSLALGAGGYTF. The entire variable domain, with the rest obtained from reference TRBV7-6 and TRBJ1-2, is as follows: GAGVSQSPRYKVTKRGQDVALRCDPISGHVSLYWYRQALGQGPEFLTYFNYEAQQDKSGLPNDRFSAERPEGSISTLTIQRTEQRDSAMYRCASSLALGAGGYTFGSGTRLTVV.

The chain couples TRBV4-3 to TRBJ2-7; 10 bases agree with TRBD2. The germline V gene has CDR1 LGHNA and CDR2 YSLEER. Unmatched junction bases numbered 3, after V lost 0 bases and J lost 4 bases. The CDR3 has 15 residues. Here the CDR3 reads CASSQDLAGAYEQYF. DNA for the CDR3: TGCGCCAGCAGCCAAGACCTAGCGGGAGCTTACGAGCAGTACTTC.